The present T cell receptor beta chain was sequenced within a study of control samples from healthy donors and cancer patients. The assay was immunoSEQ multiplex PCR, and TCRdb's table has in-frame clones only and misses some. The sample consists of around 67,000 clones, roughly nine tenths of them appearing once. This CDR3 contains 15 residues. The chain joins TRBV7-5 to TRBJ1-1; the tabulated D call, TRBD1, remains unverified against the DNA. TRBV7-5 is marked as a pseudogene. Sequenced material: PBMCs. The clonotype was recovered from a man in his sixties with colorectal cancer. CDR3 sequence (DNA): TGTGCCAGAAGCTTAAGCAGGGTAGTGAACACTGAAGCTTTCTTT. Translation gives CARSLSRVVNTEAFF.